Below are 27 T cell receptor beta chains sequenced from a single sample in a study of blood T cell repertoires in COVID-19. Sequencing was performed with immunoSEQ multiplex PCR; in TCRdb, only in-frame clones are kept and a portion is missing. The sample gives roughly 65,000 clones, about 82% of which show up once; over 4% is in the top ten. The sequencing input was peripheral blood. Receptors were obtained from a man aged 45 to 65 with acute or convalescent COVID-19.

The genes are TRBV28 and TRBJ1-2; weak D call: TRBD1 (5 bases). The CDR3 totals 13 residues. CDR1 MDHEN and CDR2 SYDVKM come from the germline V gene. V was pared by 9 bases and J by 7 bases, with 18 bases between. For the CDR3, the DNA is TGTGCCAGTTACAACAGGTCTCTGGGTGGCTACACCTTC. This codes for CASYNRSLGGYTF.

J is TRBJ1-1 and V is TRBV6-1; D unclear. V shed 2 bases and J shed 0 bases, with 7 bases lying between them. CDR3 length: 14 residues. The germline gives CDR1 MNHNS, CDR2 SASEGT. The CDR3 DNA sequence: TGTGCCAGCAGTGAACTGGGCTTGAACACTGAAGCTTTCTTT. Translating it yields CASSELGLNTEAFF.

This rearrangement joins TRBV5-4 to TRBJ2-3, with 10 bases lining up with TRBD2. Germline lookup yields CDR1 SGHNT and CDR2 YYREEE (reference sequence). J gave up 12 bases and V 2 bases, and 3 bases lay outside the gene matches. The CDR3 loop spans 12 amino acids. CDR3 in amino acids: CASSFRTSGQYF. The DNA for the CDR3 is TGTGCCAGCAGCTTCAGGACTAGCGGCCAGTATTTT.

CDR3 region: CASSRVDRGHTRQYF. The CDR3 DNA reads as TGTGCCAGCAGCCGGGTGGACAGGGGGCACACACGGCAGTACTTC. The V call is TRBV7-9, the J call TRBJ2-7; 11 bases line up with TRBD1. V trimming: 5 bases; J trimming: 9 bases; junction bases outside the gene matches: 12. The germline gives CDR1 SEHNR, CDR2 FQNEAQ (reference sequence). CDR3 size: 15 residues.

Only a few counts were recorded for this clone. The chain is built from TRBV6-5 and TRBJ1-2; 7 bases match TRBD1. Germline V gene data show CDR1 as MNHEY and CDR2 as SVGAGI. This CDR3 has 14 residues. With 8 bases clipped from V and 3 bases from J, the junction kept 9 bases outside the gene matches. CDR3 in amino acids: CASEGQPSDYGYTF. In DNA, the CDR3 is TGTGCCAGCGAGGGACAGCCCTCCGACTATGGCTACACCTTC.

The V call is TRBV5-4, the J call TRBJ2-5, with 8 bases identical to TRBD2. After removal of 2 bases from V and 0 bases from J, the junction contained 6 bases not matched to a gene. The V gene's germline CDR1 is SGHNT and CDR2 YYREEE (reference sequence). The CDR3 has 16 residues. The CDR3 DNA sequence: TGTGCCAGCAGCTTTTATAAGCGGGGGTACCAAGAGACCCAGTACTTC. Encoded protein: CASSFYKRGYQETQYF.

J is TRBJ1-5 and V is TRBV18, with D perhaps matching TRBD1 (6 bases). Germline CDR1 and CDR2: KGHSH and LQKENI. The CDR3 spans 15 residues. V shed 4 bases and J shed 4 bases, with 14 bases lying between them. As DNA, the CDR3 is TGTGCCAGCTCACTCCTAGACAGGACGAATCAGCCCCAGCATTTT. It yields the protein CASSLLDRTNQPQHF.

This chain joins TRBV10-1 and TRBJ2-3; D perhaps matches TRBD2 (7 bases). The CDR3 is 16 residues long. V lost 4 bases, J lost 5 bases, and 19 bases lay in between. CDR1 is WNHNN and CDR2 is SYGVQD in the germline V gene (reference sequence). Here the CDR3 DNA reads TGCGCCAGCAGTGGTGATGGCGGGGGCCAGGGAGATACGCAGTATTTT. It encodes CASSGDGGGQGDTQYF.

CDR3 nucleotide sequence: TGTGCCAGCAACCCAGCGGGGCGGTACGAGCAGTACTTC. It codes for CASNPAGRYEQYF. The chain uses TRBV6-5 and TRBJ2-7; 7 positions match TRBD2. This CDR3 has 13 amino acids. Per the germline V gene, CDR1 is MNHEY and CDR2 is SVGAGI. V lost 7 bases and J lost 4; bases outside the gene matches: 7.

V is TRBV6-4 and J is TRBJ2-2, with a tentative D call TRBD1 (6 bases). CDR3 length: 15 amino acids. V dropped 3 bases and J dropped 7 bases, with 15 bases sitting between them. Per the germline V gene, CDR1 is MRHNA and CDR2 is SNTAGT. The CDR3, as DNA: TGTGCCAGCAGTGAAATGACAGGAAGGCGCGGGGAGCTGTTTTTT. Its translation: CASSEMTGRRGELFF.

The J gene is TRBJ1-6, the V gene TRBV5-1, with TRBD1 identical over 7 bases. V lost 4 bases, J lost 6 bases, and 10 bases stayed unmatched. This CDR3 contains 16 residues. Germline V gene lookup returns CDR1 SGHRS and CDR2 YFSETQ. CDR3 coding DNA: TGCGCCAGCAGCCCTCAACAGGGGATCGGTAATTCACCCCTCCACTTT. This translates into CASSPQQGIGNSPLHF.

V is TRBV10-3 and J is TRBJ1-1; 8 positions agree with TRBD1. Germline CDR1 is ENHRY and CDR2 is SYGVKD. Losses at the gene ends were 2 bases for V and 6 bases for J; bases not matched to a gene: 14. This CDR3 region has 17 residues. The CDR3 loop reads CAISEIATGGSRSEAFF. In nucleotides, the CDR3 is TGTGCCATCAGTGAGATCGCTACAGGGGGAAGCAGGTCTGAAGCTTTCTTT.

V and J are TRBV14 and TRBJ2-1, with D hard to call. The ends were cut back, 0 bases at V and 0 bases at J, with 9 bases in the middle. Germline V CDR1 and CDR2: SGHDN, FVKESK. The CDR3 spans 16 residues. CDR3 coding DNA: TGTGCCAGCAGCCAAGATTTCACCTACTCCTACAATGAGCAGTTCTTC. Translating it yields CASSQDFTYSYNEQFF.

This chain links TRBV14 with TRBJ2-3, with 15 bases identical to TRBD2. V shed 1 base, J shed 6 bases, and the junction held 14 bases outside the gene matches. The CDR3 loop spans 20 amino acids. Germline V gene lookup returns CDR1 SGHDN and CDR2 FVKESK. CDR3 region: CASSQVLGRTSGRESDTQYF. DNA for the CDR3: TGTGCCAGCAGCCAAGTGTTGGGACGGACTAGCGGGAGGGAATCGGATACGCAGTATTTT.

The chain links TRBV29-1 to TRBJ2-7; 11 nucleotides match TRBD2. With V trimmed by 5 bases and J by 4 bases, 1 base remained unmatched. The CDR3 has 12 residues. The germline V gene encodes CDR1 SQVTM and CDR2 ANQGSEA. The DNA for the CDR3 is TGCAGCGTTCGACTAGCGGGATACGAGCAGTACTTC. Translated: CSVRLAGYEQYF.

This clone was recorded a few times. This chain joins TRBV5-1 and TRBJ1-1, with 8 bases fitting TRBD1. Germline trimming cut 1 base from V and 7 bases from J; bases unmatched to any gene: 6. Germline CDR1 SGHRS, CDR2 YFSETQ. The length of the CDR3 is 14 residues. The CDR3 DNA reads as TGCGCCAGCAGCTTGCTCCAGGGGGCAGGTGAAGCTTTCTTT. It codes for CASSLLQGAGEAFF.

The genes are TRBV18 and TRBJ1-5; D unresolved. Germline CDR1 reads KGHSH; CDR2 reads LQKENI. Trimming shortened V by 1 base and J by 0 bases, and 7 bases separated the two germline ends. The CDR3 is 15 residues long. CDR3 coding DNA: TGTGCCAGCTCACCACGTGCGGATAGCAATCAGCCCCAGCATTTT. Encoded protein: CASSPRADSNQPQHF.

The chain has TRBV15 and TRBJ2-3, with D perhaps TRBD2 (6 bases). CDR1 is LNHNV, CDR2 YYDKDF, per germline (reference sequence). V lost 5 bases and J 7 bases, leaving 10 bases between the germline ends. There are 12 residues in the CDR3. As DNA, the CDR3 is TGTGCCACCAGCCCCGCGGGAAATACGCAGTATTTT. This sequence encodes CATSPAGNTQYF.

The chain links TRBV12-3 or TRBV12-4 to TRBJ1-2; the match to TRBD1 covers 8 bases. CDR3 length: 13 amino acids. With V trimmed by 7 bases and J by 4 bases, 5 bases remained unmatched. The CDR3 DNA reads as TGTGCCAGCACCTCAGGGGGCGTCTATGGCTACACCTTC. This gives the protein CASTSGGVYGYTF.

V usage is TRBV25-1 and J usage is TRBJ1-3; 7 positions agree with TRBD1. CDR1 and CDR2 (germline): MGHDK, SYGVNS. J was trimmed by 0 bases and V by 8 bases; bases with no gene match: 10. The CDR3 contains 16 residues. The CDR3 DNA is TGTGCCAGCCCTCGGACAGGACTAAGCTCTGGAAACACCATATATTTT. This codes for CASPRTGLSSGNTIYF.

The chain employs TRBV2 and TRBJ1-1; D is unclear. The CDR3 spans 12 residues. CDR1 is SNHLY, CDR2 FYNNEI, per germline. The V end was cut by 9 bases, the J end by 1 base, with 9 bases between. In DNA, the CDR3 is TGTGCCAGTAAAGTCAGGAACACTGAAGCTTTCTTT. Residues: CASKVRNTEAFF.

This chain joins TRBV6-4 and TRBJ2-1; weak D call: TRBD1 (6 bases). V shed 8 bases and J shed 7 bases, with 15 bases lying between them. The germline CDR1 and CDR2 sequences are MRHNA and SNTAGT. CDR3 length: 13 residues. The CDR3 loop reads CASSGGPENEQFF. CDR3 bases: TGTGCCAGCTCTGGGGGCCCCGAAAATGAGCAGTTCTTC.

In DNA form, the CDR3 reads TGTGCCAGCAGTCTGGAGGGAGGCACTGAAGCTTTCTTT. Translation gives CASSLEGGTEAFF. The chain combines TRBV27 with TRBJ1-1, with unresolved D. Trimming removed 5 bases at V and 4 bases at J, with 11 bases between. The germline V gene has CDR1 MNHEY and CDR2 SMNVEV (reference sequence). The CDR3 totals 13 residues.

The chain is built from TRBV24-1 and TRBJ2-3; 9 bases are a match to TRBD2. The CDR3 is 19 amino acids. The J segment lost 0 bases and the V segment lost 2 bases, leaving 11 bases of the junction unmatched. Germline assignment: CDR1 KGHDR and CDR2 SFDVKD. In nucleotides, the CDR3 is TGTGCCACCAGTGATTCCGGGGCGCGAAGCGGGAGGAGCACAGATACGCAGTATTTT. Protein: CATSDSGARSGRSTDTQYF.

This clone came up a few times. This rearrangement joins TRBV5-4 to TRBJ1-2; 7 bases match TRBD1. Losses at the gene ends were 4 bases for V and 6 bases for J; bases not matched to a gene: 9. The CDR3 is 14 residues long. CDR1 is SGHNT, CDR2 YYREEE, per germline (reference sequence). The CDR3 loop is CASSINRGEDGYTF. In DNA, the CDR3 is TGTGCCAGCAGCATAAACAGGGGCGAGGATGGCTACACCTTC.

For the CDR3, the DNA is TGCAGTGCTAGTTCGCTAGCGGGAACAGATACGCAGTATTTT. Its translation: CSASSLAGTDTQYF. J is TRBJ2-3 and V is TRBV20-1; 9 bases agree with TRBD2. The CDR3 runs to 14 residues. With V trimmed by 3 bases and J by 3 bases, 4 bases remained unmatched. CDR1 and CDR2 from the germline V gene are DFQATT and SNEGSKA (reference sequence).

The chain combines TRBV5-5 with TRBJ2-5; D is unresolved. The V and J ends lost 4 bases and 5 bases respectively, with 9 bases between them. Per germline, CDR1 SGHKS and CDR2 YYEKEE (reference sequence). The CDR3 covers 12 residues. CDR3 residues: CASSPPGETQYF. CDR3 coding DNA: TGTGCCAGCAGCCCCCCTGGCGAGACCCAGTACTTC.